The clone carrying this T cell receptor beta chain was counted at least ten times. The junction departs from the called germline gene at one end, perhaps through a read error. These data come from a study of metastatic and nonmetastatic thyroid tumors. Looking at the study overall: Repertoires from blood and tumor or nodule tissue of malignant and benign thyroid patients were compared.

The authors' processing: Clinicopathological groups supplied CDR3 differences that were used to build a distant-metastasis classifier for papillary thyroid cancer. With MiXCR, TCRdb reprocessed the PCR reads. It is TCRdb's table, rather than the study itself, that gives the V and J calls and clone size. Among about 92,000 clones listed, under 15% were seen once. All patients were untreated before thyroid surgery. This CDR3 has 14 amino acids. Germline loops: CDR1 SGDLS, CDR2 YYNGEE. Sequenced sample: blood. The clonotype comes from a female donor with papillary thyroid cancer or a benign thyroid nodule (not recorded which). Some clones in this sample may be carry-over from other donors' samples. The chain combines TRBV9 with TRBJ2-5; 10 bases align to TRBD2. CDR3 residues: CASSVEASGGIRHF. In nucleotides, the CDR3 is TGTGCCAGCAGCGTAGAGGCTAGCGGGGGCATTAGACACTTC.